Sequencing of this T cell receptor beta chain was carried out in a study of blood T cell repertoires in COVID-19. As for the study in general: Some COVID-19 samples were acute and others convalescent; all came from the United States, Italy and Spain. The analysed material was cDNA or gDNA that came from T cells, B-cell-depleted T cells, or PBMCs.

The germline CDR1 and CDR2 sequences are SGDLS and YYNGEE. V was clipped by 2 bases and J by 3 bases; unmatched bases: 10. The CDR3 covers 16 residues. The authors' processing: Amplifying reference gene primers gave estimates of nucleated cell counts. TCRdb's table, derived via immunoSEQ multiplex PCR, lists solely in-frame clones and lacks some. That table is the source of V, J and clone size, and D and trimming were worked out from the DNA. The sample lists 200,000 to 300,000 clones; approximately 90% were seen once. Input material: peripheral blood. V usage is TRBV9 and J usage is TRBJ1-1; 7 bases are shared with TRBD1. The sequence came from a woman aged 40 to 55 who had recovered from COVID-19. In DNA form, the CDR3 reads TGTGCCAGCAGCGTGTCTTCCTGGCAGGGGGACACTGAAGCTTTCTTT. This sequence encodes CASSVSSWQGDTEAFF.